The clone carrying this T cell receptor beta chain was counted at least ten times. CDR1 is DFQATT, CDR2 SNEGSKA, per germline (reference sequence). Trimming took 4 bases from V and 5 from J, leaving 11 bases between them. The CDR3 runs 12 residues. The sample belongs to a study of neurological immune-mediated disorders. Every sequencing run returned over 170 million TCR-beta sequences, which were derived from 15-18 subjects. TCRdb re-derived calls from the 5' RACE reads in MiXCR, one entry per CDR3 protein. The data contain some 54,000 distinct CDR3 sequences, roughly 10% of them seen just once; the ten biggest clones take up about 6.3%. Time point in this sample: longitudinal time-point 1 (baseline). The unsorted libraries were generated from a total of 2 million PBMCs, which had been stored in RNAlater at -80 C.

The receptor was isolated from a male donor with HTLV-1-associated myelopathy (HAM/TSP). The genes are TRBV20-1 and TRBJ1-2; D is perhaps TRBD1 (6 bases). The sequenced material came from PBMCs. CDR3: CSAKAGVYGYTF. For the CDR3, the DNA is TGCAGTGCTAAGGCAGGGGTTTATGGCTACACCTTC.